Listed below are T cell receptor beta chains from one sample, sequenced in a study of PD-1 blockade in classical Hodgkin lymphoma. Only in-frame clones appear in the TCRdb table, and some are missing; sequencing was by immunoSEQ multiplex PCR. The table lists roughly 86,000 clones, about 83% of them singletons, with around 15% in the top ten. Sequencing used peripheral blood mononuclear cells (PBMCs), obtained before the fourth cycle of nivolumab. All receptors derive from a human donor with classical Hodgkin lymphoma. Both conserved end residues are part of each CDR3. A D gene is named only where the DNA matches it firmly. The size of a clone is reported for some rows only, either as once, few or many, or as a class for expanded clones.

abundance: few
j_gene: TRBJ2-1
d_gene: NA
v_gene: TRBV5-4
CDR3nt: TGTGCCAGCAGCTTGGGAGGGGTGGTAGGTCTCAATGAGCAGTTCTTC
CDR3aa: CASSLGGVVGLNEQFF

abundance: NA
j_gene: TRBJ2-1
d_gene: NA
v_gene: TRBV5-1
CDR3nt: TGCGCCAGCAGTCCCGACAGACCCTCCTACAATGAGCAGTTCTTC
CDR3aa: CASSPDRPSYNEQFF

abundance: NA
j_gene: TRBJ1-5
d_gene: NA
v_gene: TRBV6-1
CDR3nt: TGTGCCAGCAGTGAACTTGGGAGAGGGCAGCCCCAGCATTTT
CDR3aa: CASSELGRGQPQHF

abundance: NA
j_gene: TRBJ2-3
d_gene: NA
v_gene: TRBV4-1
CDR3nt: TGCGCCAGCAGCCAAATCGGTGACACAGATACGCAGTATTTT
CDR3aa: CASSQIGDTDTQYF

abundance: NA
j_gene: TRBJ2-6
d_gene: TRBD1
v_gene: TRBV28
CDR3nt: TGTGCCACCTTCGCCCCCGCCGGGACAGGGCAATTCTCCGGGGCCAACGTCCTGACTTTC
CDR3aa: CATFAPAGTGQFSGANVLTF

abundance: NA
j_gene: TRBJ2-1
d_gene: TRBD2
v_gene: TRBV7-3
CDR3nt: TGTGCCAGCAGCTTAACGGGCAGCGGGAGGACGGAGCAGTTCTTC
CDR3aa: CASSLTGSGRTEQFF

abundance: NA
j_gene: TRBJ2-7
d_gene: NA
v_gene: TRBV5-4
CDR3nt: TGTGCCAGCAGCTTGGATCAGGAGTGGCAGTACTTC
CDR3aa: CASSLDQEWQYF

abundance: NA
j_gene: TRBJ2-2
d_gene: NA
v_gene: TRBV28
CDR3nt: TGTGCCAGTCGGCGGGGACTCAGAACCGGGGAGCTGTTTTTT
CDR3aa: CASRRGLRTGELFF

abundance: NA
j_gene: TRBJ2-7
d_gene: NA
v_gene: TRBV7-2
CDR3nt: TGTGCCAGCAGCCCTCAGGGGCACGAGCAGTACTTC
CDR3aa: CASSPQGHEQYF

abundance: NA
j_gene: TRBJ2-6
d_gene: TRBD2
v_gene: TRBV7-9
CDR3nt: TGTGCCAGCAGCTTGACGGCGGGAGGGTCGGCGGGGGCCAACGTCCTGACTTTC
CDR3aa: CASSLTAGGSAGANVLTF

abundance: NA
j_gene: TRBJ2-3
d_gene: NA
v_gene: TRBV10-1
CDR3nt: TGCGCCAGCAGTGAGTCTGGGGTTTATACGCAGTATTTT
CDR3aa: CASSESGVYTQYF